The 28 T cell receptor beta chains reported below all come from one sample, sequenced in a study of blood T cell repertoires in COVID-19. The protocol was immunoSEQ multiplex PCR, while the TCRdb copy is restricted to in-frame clones and leaves out a portion. This sample yields a few hundred thousand clones, of which around nine tenths are seen a single time; around 10% belongs to the top ten. Sequencing used peripheral blood. The receptors stem from a man aged 40-50 years who had recovered from COVID-19.

This chain connects TRBV19 to TRBJ2-1, with TRBD1 as a possible D gene (5 bases). Trimming left V 4 bases short and J 7 bases short, with 17 bases between. This CDR3 contains 15 residues. Germline V gene data show CDR1 as LNHDA and CDR2 as SQIVND (reference sequence). The CDR3 DNA is TGTGCCAGTAGTACAACCTGGGGCCCAACGAATGAGCAGTTCTTC. Amino acids: CASSTTWGPTNEQFF.

The V gene is TRBV29-1, the J gene TRBJ2-1; no clear D. From germline, CDR1 is SQVTM and CDR2 ANQGSEA. Trimming took off 3 bases at V and 0 bases at J, with 6 bases between the two ends. The CDR3 covers 13 residues. CDR3 DNA sequence: TGCAGCGTTGACGGTAGCTCCTACAATGAGCAGTTCTTC. Translated: CSVDGSSYNEQFF.

The count of this clone is one. This chain joins TRBV4-1 and TRBJ2-3, with 11 bases lining up with TRBD2. The CDR3 is 15 residues long. Germline V gene data show CDR1 as MGHRA and CDR2 as YSYEKL. V lost 3 bases to trimming and J lost 6 bases; unmatched junction nucleotides: 5. CDR3 sequence (DNA): TGCGCCAGCAGCCATTCAGCTAGCGGGGGGGATACGCAGTATTTT. As protein: CASSHSASGGDTQYF.

This clone came up a few times. The V gene is TRBV7-3, the J gene TRBJ2-7; TRBD2 aligns across 8 bases. CDR1 and CDR2 from the germline V gene are SGHTA and FQGTGA. With V trimmed by 2 bases and J by 3 bases, 0 bases remained unmatched. This CDR3 is 13 amino acids long. The CDR3 DNA is TGTGCCAGCAGCTTAGCGGGAGGCTACGAGCAGTACTTC. Translating gives CASSLAGGYEQYF.

Here the CDR3 reads CASSHLQNSGNTIYF. The CDR3 coding sequence is TGCGCCAGCAGCCACCTACAGAACTCTGGAAACACCATATATTTT. The chain couples TRBV4-1 to TRBJ1-3; D gene ambiguous. CDR1 is MGHRA, CDR2 YSYEKL, per germline. This CDR3 region has 15 residues. Trimming removed 3 bases from V and 0 bases from J, with 9 bases in between.

The rearrangement links TRBV6-5 to TRBJ1-1; the D is unclear. V dropped 6 bases and J dropped 5 bases, with 10 bases sitting between them. Per the germline V gene, CDR1 is MNHEY and CDR2 is SVGAGI. CDR3 length equals 12 residues. In DNA form, the CDR3 reads TGTGCCAGCAGCCGTCCTAGGACTGAAGCTTTCTTT. It codes for CASSRPRTEAFF.

The gene calls are TRBV7-9 and TRBJ2-7; 10 bases align to TRBD1. J gave up 1 base and V 1 base, and 7 bases lay outside the gene matches. The CDR3 length is 17 residues. Germline-derived CDR1 and CDR2 are SEHNR and FQNEAQ (reference sequence). The CDR3 loop is CASSLVGRTGGSYEQYF. The CDR3 DNA reads as TGTGCCAGCAGCTTAGTTGGAAGGACAGGGGGTTCCTACGAGCAGTACTTC.

This chain uses TRBV19 with TRBJ2-4; D is uncertain. Germline V lookup: CDR1 LNHDA, CDR2 SQIVND (reference sequence). The CDR3 is 14 amino acids. The germline V and J ends were trimmed by 2 bases and 7 bases, with 12 bases remaining between them. The CDR3 DNA sequence: TGTGCCAGTAGTATACAGGCCTCCCAGAACATTCAGTACTTC. Translating it yields CASSIQASQNIQYF.

V usage is TRBV9 and J usage is TRBJ2-1; the D gene is possibly TRBD2 (7 bases). V lost 4 bases and J lost 3, with 11 bases in between. CDR3 size: 14 residues. Germline V gene data show CDR1 as SGDLS and CDR2 as YYNGEE. CDR3 bases: TGTGCCAGCAGCCCAGGGGAGGGCTACAATGAGCAGTTCTTC. Protein: CASSPGEGYNEQFF.

The chain recombines TRBV9 with TRBJ2-5; a weak D match, TRBD2 (5 bases). Germline loops: CDR1 SGDLS, CDR2 YYNGEE. This CDR3 spans 15 amino acids. Trimming shortened V by 4 bases and J by 0 bases, and 13 bases separated the two germline ends. The CDR3 sequence is CASSRVGEYQETQYF. CDR3 nucleotides: TGTGCCAGCAGCAGAGTCGGGGAGTACCAAGAGACCCAGTACTTC.

The rearrangement links TRBV7-6 to TRBJ2-1; unclear D gene. Germline loops: CDR1 SGHVS, CDR2 FNYEAQ. This CDR3 has 15 residues. V lost 0 bases and J lost 0, with 6 bases in between. The CDR3 here is CASSLAPSSYNEQFF. CDR3 DNA: TGTGCCAGCAGCTTAGCGCCCAGCTCCTACAATGAGCAGTTCTTC.

The chain combines TRBV6-1 with TRBJ2-1; D possibly corresponds to TRBD2 (5 bases). Trimming removed 2 bases from V and 6 bases from J, with 8 bases in between. CDR1 is MNHNS, CDR2 SASEGT, per germline. The CDR3 length is 13 residues. The chain's CDR3 is CASSESGFNEQFF. As DNA, the CDR3 is TGTGCCAGCAGTGAATCGGGGTTCAATGAGCAGTTCTTC.

This chain uses TRBV6-1 with TRBJ1-2; possibly TRBD1 for D (6 bases). Trimming left V 5 bases short and J 4 bases short, with 8 bases between. Germline assignment: CDR1 MNHNS and CDR2 SASEGT. The CDR3 totals 12 residues. Here the CDR3 DNA reads TGTGCCAGCAGTCCAGGGGCCTATGGCTACACCTTC. Translated, it gives CASSPGAYGYTF.

This rearrangement joins TRBV19 to TRBJ2-1; 10 nucleotides line up with TRBD2. V shed 7 bases and J 10 bases; nucleotides not matched to a gene: 10. CDR1 and CDR2 from the germline V gene are LNHDA and SQIVND (reference sequence). This CDR3 region has 14 residues. CDR3 DNA: TGTGCCAGTACTTGGACTAGCGGAGGGGAGGAGCAGTTCTTC. Amino acids: CASTWTSGGEEQFF.

The V gene is TRBV6-6, the J gene TRBJ2-7; 10 positions match TRBD2. Germline assignment: CDR1 MNHNY and CDR2 SVGAGI (reference sequence). The CDR3 has 15 amino acids. V was pared by 7 bases and J by 0 bases, with 6 bases of the junction left unmatched. Here the CDR3 DNA reads TGTGCCAGCACCCATAGCGGGAGGCACTCCTACGAGCAGTACTTC. As protein: CASTHSGRHSYEQYF.

The gene calls are TRBV7-8 and TRBJ1-4; the D gene is possibly TRBD1 (6 bases). CDR1 is SGHVS and CDR2 is FQNEAQ in the germline V gene. Trimming removed 2 bases from V and 4 bases from J, with 11 bases in between. The CDR3 totals 15 residues. CDR3 in amino acids: CASSLIRTVNEKLFF. DNA for the CDR3: TGTGCCAGCAGCTTAATACGGACAGTTAATGAAAAACTGTTTTTT.

The gene calls are TRBV12-3 or TRBV12-4 and TRBJ1-2; the D is unclear. V lost 8 bases and J lost 8, with 12 bases in between. CDR3 length: 11 amino acids. CDR3 in DNA: TGTGCCAGCTACGGGTTAGAGGGCTACACCTTC. It specifies CASYGLEGYTF.

The gene calls are TRBV6-5 and TRBJ2-5; the D gene is possibly TRBD1 (6 bases). V was trimmed by 4 bases and J by 2 bases, leaving 17 bases between them. CDR1 and CDR2 from the germline V gene are MNHEY and SVGAGI. The CDR3 has 16 amino acids. The CDR3 DNA sequence: TGTGCCAGCAGTTTCTACGGGACACAAAATCAAGAGACCCAGTACTTC. Translated, it gives CASSFYGTQNQETQYF.

The rearrangement joins TRBV7-9 to TRBJ2-3, with TRBD2 as a possible D gene (6 bases). CDR3 length: 14 residues. Germline loops: CDR1 SEHNR, CDR2 FQNEAQ (reference sequence). V was pared by 2 bases and J by 4 bases, with 10 bases between. This chain's CDR3 is CASSLPPSADTQYF. As DNA, the CDR3 is TGTGCCAGCAGCTTACCCCCTAGCGCAGATACGCAGTATTTT. The entire variable domain, with the rest obtained from reference TRBV7-9 and TRBJ2-3, is as follows: DTGVSQNPRHKITKRGQNVTFRCDPISEHNRLYWYRQTLGQGPEFLTYFQNEAQLEKSRLLSDRFSAERPKGSFSTLEIQRTEQGDSAMYLCASSLPPSADTQYFGPGTRLTVL.

The V gene is TRBV28, the J gene TRBJ1-2, with a possible D match to TRBD1 (6 bases). The germline V gene encodes CDR1 MDHEN and CDR2 SYDVKM. This CDR3 region has 13 residues. V was pared by 5 bases and J by 5 bases, with 12 bases between. CDR3 nucleotides: TGTGCCAGCAGTCCCCCCGGGACATATGGCTACACCTTC. It yields the protein CASSPPGTYGYTF.

This chain uses TRBV5-5 with TRBJ1-1; D gene uncertain. The CDR3 spans 13 residues. Germline V gene sequence: CDR1 SGHKS, CDR2 YYEKEE (reference sequence). V lost 4 bases to trimming and J lost 1 base, with 8 bases between them. DNA of the CDR3: TGTGCCAGCAGCACACGCTGGAACACTGAAGCTTTCTTT. Protein: CASSTRWNTEAFF.

The chain carries TRBV25-1 and TRBJ2-7, with TRBD1 identical over 11 bases. After removal of 7 bases from V and 0 bases from J, the junction contained 11 bases not matched to a gene. The CDR3 loop spans 17 amino acids. Germline assignment: CDR1 MGHDK and CDR2 SYGVNS. The DNA of the CDR3 is TGTGCCAGCATGCGGACAGGGGGCTCTTTGAGCTCCTACGAGCAGTACTTC. Amino acid sequence: CASMRTGGSLSSYEQYF.

This rearrangement joins TRBV5-1 to TRBJ2-1; maybe TRBD1 (6 bases). The CDR3 consists of 15 residues. In germline, CDR1 is SGHRS, CDR2 YFSETQ. V was clipped by 5 bases and J by 0 bases, with 12 bases between them. The DNA of the CDR3 is TGCGCCAGCAGACCGGGACACAACTCCTACAATGAGCAGTTCTTC. Amino acid sequence: CASRPGHNSYNEQFF.

This chain connects TRBV18 to TRBJ1-6; weak D call: TRBD1 (6 bases). This CDR3 is built from 15 residues. V was cut by 6 bases and J by 6 bases, with 15 bases left in between. The germline CDR1 and CDR2 sequences are KGHSH and LQKENI. The CDR3 spells CASSPQGLGNSPLHF. In nucleotides, the CDR3 is TGTGCCAGCTCGCCTCAGGGGCTCGGTAATTCACCCCTCCACTTT. The full variable domain, with the rest looked up from reference TRBV18 and TRBJ1-6, is NAGVMQNPRHLVRRRGQEARLRCSPMKGHSHVYWYRQLPEEGLKFMVYLQKENIIDESGMPKERFSAEFPKEGPSILRIQQVVRGDSAAYFCASSPQGLGNSPLHFGNGTRLTVT.

The V call is TRBV12-3 or TRBV12-4, the J call TRBJ2-1; maybe TRBD1 (6 bases). The V and J ends lost 7 bases and 7 bases respectively, with 11 bases between them. This CDR3 has 12 residues. The CDR3 region has the DNA TGTGCCAGCAAAACAGGGCGGAATGAGCAGTTCTTC. Its translation: CASKTGRNEQFF.

This sequence joins TRBV27 and TRBJ2-5, with no clear D. The CDR3 runs to 13 residues. V dropped 3 bases and J dropped 5 bases, with 10 bases sitting between them. Germline V gene lookup returns CDR1 MNHEY and CDR2 SMNVEV (reference sequence). CDR3 protein: CASSFRTGETQYF. CDR3 in DNA: TGTGCCAGCAGTTTCCGTACTGGTGAGACCCAGTACTTC.

The CDR3 loop reads CSVGTGTLNTGELFF. The DNA for the CDR3 is TGCAGCGTTGGGACCGGGACACTTAACACCGGGGAGCTGTTTTTT. This chain links TRBV29-1 with TRBJ2-2; D possibly corresponds to TRBD1 (6 bases). The germline V gene encodes CDR1 SQVTM and CDR2 ANQGSEA. There are 15 residues in the CDR3. The germline V and J ends were trimmed by 4 bases and 2 bases, with 14 bases remaining between them.

V and J are TRBV4-1 and TRBJ1-2; TRBD1 agrees at 7 bases. This CDR3 has 17 residues. The V and J ends lost 0 bases and 8 bases, in that order; junction bases with no gene match: 15. Per germline, CDR1 MGHRA and CDR2 YSYEKL. The CDR3 region has the DNA TGCGCCAGCAGCCAAGATAATGGTATTAGACAGGGACCCGGCTACACCTTC. Translated: CASSQDNGIRQGPGYTF.